A single sample gave rise to the 17 T cell receptor beta chains below, sequenced in a study of Graves' ophthalmopathy and Graves' hyperthyroidism. Using RNA transcripts, the TCR beta CDR3 regions were amplified. HTBI primers primed a first-round RT-PCR, and a second-round multiplex PCR followed. One entry per CDR3 protein results from TCRdb running MiXCR on the multiplex PCR reads. The table lists 450,000 to 600,000 distinct CDR3 sequences, 35% to 45% of them singletons. Source material: peripheral blood or thyroid tissue (not recorded which). These receptor sequences come from an adult man with Graves' hyperthyroidism.

This clonotype was observed a few times. The chain combines TRBV13 with TRBJ2-7; TRBD2 might be the D (6 bases). The length of the CDR3 is 14 residues. Germline CDR1 is PRHDT and CDR2 is FYEKMQ (reference sequence). V was shortened by 2 bases and J by 3 bases, with 11 bases between the two germline ends. The CDR3: CASSLSATSYEQYF. In DNA, the CDR3 is TGTGCCAGCAGCTTATCCGCGACTAGCTACGAGCAGTACTTC. The full variable domain, rest sourced from reference TRBV13 and TRBJ2-7, is AAGVIQSPRHLIKEKRETATLKCYPIPRHDTVYWYQQGPGQDPQFLISFYEKMQSDKGSIPDRFSAQQFSDYHSELNMSSLELGDSALYFCASSLSATSYEQYFGPGTRLTVT.

This clonotype was counted many times. DNA of the CDR3: TGTGCCAGCAGCGCTGTTGGGGTGCGAAACTATGGCTACACCTTC. Translation: CASSAVGVRNYGYTF. The V and J genes are TRBV7-6 and TRBJ1-2; no clear D. V gave up 5 bases and J gave up 2 bases, with 15 bases separating them. This CDR3 region has 15 residues. Germline V CDR1 and CDR2: SGHVS, FNYEAQ.

V gene TRBV29-1 combines with J gene TRBJ2-5; the D is unclear. Germline-derived CDR1 and CDR2 are SQVTM and ANQGSEA. The V gene lost 8 bases and the J gene lost 5 bases, with 12 bases spanning the gap. The CDR3 contains 11 residues. The CDR3 region has the DNA TGCAGCACCTCCTTGACGGAGACCCAGTACTTC. Translating gives CSTSLTETQYF.

In this sample, this clonotype turned up a few times. The rearrangement uses TRBV3-1 and TRBJ1-2; TRBD1 agrees at 8 bases. Germline CDR1 and CDR2: LGHDT and YNNKEL (reference sequence). The length of the CDR3 is 16 residues. Unmatched junction bases numbered 7, after V lost 0 bases and J lost 4 bases. CDR3 loop: CASSQDIGTGTYGYTF. CDR3 nucleotides: TGTGCCAGCAGCCAAGATATTGGGACAGGCACCTATGGCTACACCTTC. Looking up the rest from reference TRBV3-1 and TRBJ1-2 gives the full variable domain: DTAVSQTPKYLVTQMGNDKSIKCEQNLGHDTMYWYKQDSKKFLKIMFSYNNKELIINETVPNRFSPKSPDKAHLNLHINSLELGDSAVYFCASSQDIGTGTYGYTFGSGTRLTVV.

The sample holds many counts of this clonotype. The V call is TRBV5-1, the J call TRBJ2-2, with unresolved D. The V end lost 9 bases, the J end lost 0 bases, and 6 bases lay between the germline ends. Germline V lookup: CDR1 SGHRS, CDR2 YFSETQ. The CDR3 length is 12 residues. CDR3 nucleotides: TGCGCCACCCGTCCGAACACCGGGGAGCTGTTTTTT. The encoded protein is CATRPNTGELFF.

This clonotype has a count of ten or more. The chain has TRBV10-3 and TRBJ2-7, with 10 bases identical to TRBD1. The germline V gene has CDR1 ENHRY and CDR2 SYGVKD. This CDR3 has 17 residues. V gave up 5 bases and J gave up 9 bases; unmatched junction bases: 19. This CDR3 is CAISLRSGTGEANGQYF. Written as DNA, the CDR3 is TGTGCCATCAGTCTTAGATCGGGGACAGGGGAAGCGAATGGGCAGTACTTC.

For this clonotype: Being one base from a much bigger clone, this may be a read error. This chain links TRBV6-1 with TRBJ1-2, with 7 bases matching TRBD1. The germline CDR1 and CDR2 sequences are MNHNS and SASEGT. This CDR3 region has 14 residues. V dropped 6 bases and J dropped 3; count of bases not matched to a gene: 7. Written as DNA, the CDR3 is TGTGCCAGCAGATATCAGGGGGACTACTATGGCTACACCTTC. This gives the protein CASRYQGDYYGYTF.

The chain carries TRBV12-3 or TRBV12-4 and TRBJ1-2; possible D gene TRBD1, 5 bases. V was clipped by 4 bases and J by 3 bases, with 18 bases between them. The CDR3 has 16 amino acids. The CDR3 spells CASSSPAGANDYGYTF. DNA for the CDR3: TGTGCCAGCAGTTCCCCGGCTGGGGCCAACGACTATGGCTACACCTTC.

This clonotype occurred a few times. This chain links TRBV9 with TRBJ2-7; D might be TRBD1 or TRBD2, each matching 5 bases. With 0 bases removed from V and 3 bases from J, the gap between germline ends came to 10 bases. From germline, CDR1 is SGDLS and CDR2 YYNGEE. The CDR3 covers 14 residues. Written as DNA, the CDR3 is TGTGCCAGCAGCGTAGATTTGGGGGACTACGAGCAGTACTTC. This translates into CASSVDLGDYEQYF. Variable domain in full (rest from reference TRBV9 and TRBJ2-7): DSGVTQTPKHLITATGQRVTLRCSPRSGDLSVYWYQQSLDQGLQFLIQYYNGEERAKGNILERFSAQQFPDLHSELNLSSLELGDSALYFCASSVDLGDYEQYFGPGTRLTVT.

There are many counts of this clonotype. The chain links TRBV6-1 to TRBJ1-1, with D perhaps TRBD1 (5 bases). The V end was cut by 6 bases, the J end by 0 bases, with 11 bases between. The V gene's germline CDR1 is MNHNS and CDR2 SASEGT. The CDR3 length is 14 residues. The CDR3 DNA is TGTGCCAGCAGACCTTGGGGCCTGAACACTGAAGCTTTCTTT. As protein: CASRPWGLNTEAFF.

As concerns this clonotype: One junction end disagrees with the germline gene, perhaps due to a read error. V and J are TRBV7-9 and TRBJ2-2, with TRBD2 matching over 9 bases. Germline values: CDR1 SEHNR, CDR2 FQNEAQ (reference sequence). There are 16 residues in the CDR3. Here the CDR3 DNA reads TGTGCCAGCAGCTCGGGACTAGCTGACAACACCGGGGAGCTGTCTTGG. Translating it yields CASSSGLADNTGELSW.

The CDR3 here is CASSVSGTGYNEQFF. The CDR3 DNA reads as TGTGCCAGCAGCGTATCCGGGACAGGGTACAATGAGCAGTTCTTC. The chain employs TRBV2 and TRBJ2-7, with 9 bases identical to TRBD1. The DNA end lines up better with TRBJ2-1; the J call may be wrong. The CDR3 loop spans 15 amino acids. The germline CDR1 and CDR2 sequences are SNHLY and FYNNEI.

The genes are TRBV29-1 and TRBJ2-5; 10 bases agree with TRBD1. The V gene's germline CDR1 is SQVTM and CDR2 ANQGSEA. This CDR3 region has 13 residues. The V gene end was trimmed by 7 bases and the J gene end by 3 bases; junction bases not matched to a gene: 5. In DNA, the CDR3 is TGCAGCGCGGGGGACAGGGGAGAAGAGACCCAGTACTTC. This sequence encodes CSAGDRGEETQYF.

V usage is TRBV2 and J usage is TRBJ1-3, with D perhaps matching TRBD1 (5 bases). This CDR3 has 15 amino acids. Germline CDR1 is SNHLY and CDR2 is FYNNEI. Trimming removed 6 bases at V and 0 bases at J, with 12 bases between. The CDR3: CASRALDNSGNTIYF. The CDR3 region has the DNA TGTGCCAGCAGAGCCTTGGACAACTCTGGAAACACCATATATTTT.

J is TRBJ1-2 and V is TRBV12-3 or TRBV12-4, with a tentative D call TRBD1 (5 bases). The V gene lost 3 bases and the J gene lost 5 bases, with 13 bases spanning the gap. The CDR3 has 14 amino acids. CDR3 loop: CASSFDWGLYGYTF. CDR3 bases: TGTGCCAGCAGTTTCGACTGGGGACTTTATGGCTACACCTTC.

This sequence joins TRBV5-1 and TRBJ2-3; a weak D match, TRBD2 (6 bases). The V end was cut by 2 bases, the J end by 4 bases, with 11 bases between. Germline values: CDR1 SGHRS, CDR2 YFSETQ. The CDR3 spans 14 residues. The CDR3 is CASSFTTRADTQYF. The CDR3 nucleotides are TGCGCCAGCAGCTTTACGACTAGAGCAGATACGCAGTATTTT.

The CDR3 nucleotides are TGTGCCAGCAGCTTAGGGCAGGGACGGGGCACTGAAGCTTTCTTT. Translated: CASSLGQGRGTEAFF. The chain joins TRBV7-8 to TRBJ1-1, with D tentatively TRBD1 (5 bases). V lost 1 base and J 4 bases, leaving 13 bases between the germline ends. The germline V gene encodes CDR1 SGHVS and CDR2 FQNEAQ. The CDR3 consists of 15 residues. Looking up the rest from reference TRBV7-8 and TRBJ1-1 gives the full variable domain: GAGVSQSPRYKVAKRGQDVALRCDPISGHVSLFWYQQALGQGPEFLTYFQNEAQLDKSGLPSDRFFAERPEGSVSTLKIQRTQQEDSAVYLCASSLGQGRGTEAFFGQGTRLTVV.